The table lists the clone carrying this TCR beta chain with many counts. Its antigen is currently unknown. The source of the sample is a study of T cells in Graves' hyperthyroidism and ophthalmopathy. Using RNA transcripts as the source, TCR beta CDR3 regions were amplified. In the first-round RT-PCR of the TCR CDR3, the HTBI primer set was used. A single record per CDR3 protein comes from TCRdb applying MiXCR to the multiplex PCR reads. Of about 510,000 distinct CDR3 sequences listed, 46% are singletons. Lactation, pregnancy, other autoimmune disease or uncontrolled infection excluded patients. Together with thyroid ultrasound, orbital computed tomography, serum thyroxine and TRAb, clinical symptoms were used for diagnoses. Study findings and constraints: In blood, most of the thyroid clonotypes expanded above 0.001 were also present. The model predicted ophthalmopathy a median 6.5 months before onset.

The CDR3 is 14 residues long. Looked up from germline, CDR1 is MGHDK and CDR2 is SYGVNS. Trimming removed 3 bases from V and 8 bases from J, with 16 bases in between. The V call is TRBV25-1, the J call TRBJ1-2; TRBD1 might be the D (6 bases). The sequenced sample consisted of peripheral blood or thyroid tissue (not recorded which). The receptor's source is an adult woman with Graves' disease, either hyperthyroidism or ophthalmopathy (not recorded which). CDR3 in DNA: TGTGCCAGCAGTGATCCGGGGGCCGCAAAGGGCTACACCTTC. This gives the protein CASSDPGAAKGYTF.